A single sample is the source of the 30 T cell receptor beta chains below, sequenced in a study of cytomegalovirus exposure and HLA in healthy donors. The table came from immunoSEQ multiplex PCR; TCRdb's copy has only in-frame clones and leaves some out. Of hundreds of thousands of clones in the sample, around 86% are singletons; the top ten hold 2% to 2.5%. The sequenced sample was PBMCs. The receptors shown here come from a woman between 18 and 29 years old in good health and CMV-seropositive.

CDR3 loop: CASSLGWDSNNEQFF. CDR3 nucleotides: TGCGCCAGCAGCTTAGGGTGGGACAGTAACAATGAGCAGTTCTTC. V usage is TRBV5-1 and J usage is TRBJ2-1; TRBD1 agrees at 7 bases. Germline V gives CDR1 SGHRS, CDR2 YFSETQ. V dropped 2 bases and J dropped 5; count of bases not matched to a gene: 7. The CDR3 covers 15 residues.

This clone showed up just a few times. The gene calls are TRBV6-5 and TRBJ1-2; TRBD1 agrees at 7 bases. The CDR3 covers 12 residues. The V and J ends lost 7 bases and 7 bases, in that order; junction bases with no gene match: 6. Germline assignment: CDR1 MNHEY and CDR2 SVGAGI. As DNA, the CDR3 is TGTGCCAGCACCTTCACAGGGGCTGGCTACACCTTC. Translation gives CASTFTGAGYTF.

The chain links TRBV6-4 to TRBJ2-1, with TRBD2 matching over 7 bases. After removal of 10 bases from V and 0 bases from J, the junction contained 9 bases not matched to a gene. CDR1 and CDR2 (germline): MRHNA, SNTAGT. The CDR3 is 15 amino acids. CDR3: CANTVRESSYNEQFF. The CDR3 nucleotides read TGTGCCAATACGGTGCGGGAGAGCTCCTACAATGAGCAGTTCTTC.

V usage is TRBV7-4 and J usage is TRBJ1-5; 7 bases line up with TRBD1. This CDR3 comprises 16 residues. Germline lookup yields CDR1 SGHVT and CDR2 SQSDAQ. V lost 3 bases to trimming and J lost 3 bases; unmatched junction nucleotides: 8. DNA for the CDR3: TGTGCCAGCAGCTTCGCCAGGGGGGAGGCCAATCAGCCCCAGCATTTT. It specifies CASSFARGEANQPQHF.

The chain recombines TRBV4-1 with TRBJ1-5; TRBD1 aligns across 7 bases. CDR1 is MGHRA and CDR2 is YSYEKL in the germline V gene. This CDR3 contains 19 residues. The junction had 12 bases not matched to a gene; V was cut back by 1 base and J by 0 bases. The CDR3 region has the DNA TGCGCCAGCAGCCAAGGACCCGCTCCGGGACAGAATAGCAATCAGCCCCAGCATTTT. Its translation: CASSQGPAPGQNSNQPQHF.

This clone has just one count. V usage is TRBV5-1 and J usage is TRBJ2-1, with 8 bases aligning to TRBD1. Trimming at V came to 7 bases and at J to 7 bases, leaving 10 bases not matched to a gene. The CDR3 has 14 residues. Germline V lookup: CDR1 SGHRS, CDR2 YFSETQ. In DNA form, the CDR3 reads TGCGCCAGCGGGCTGGGGCAGGGGGCTAATGAGCAGTTCTTC. Amino acid sequence: CASGLGQGANEQFF.

The genes are TRBV14 and TRBJ1-1; D remains ambiguous. Deletions cut 6 bases from V and 0 bases from J, with 8 bases between. Germline CDR1 reads SGHDN; CDR2 reads FVKESK. The CDR3 loop spans 13 amino acids. The DNA of the CDR3 is TGTGCCAGCAGTTATCGGGTGAACACTGAAGCTTTCTTT. It yields the protein CASSYRVNTEAFF.

The CDR3 loop is CASSELASINEQFF. CDR3 in DNA: TGTGCCAGCAGTGAACTAGCGTCCATCAATGAGCAGTTCTTC. The chain is built from TRBV2 and TRBJ2-1, with D tentatively TRBD2 (6 bases). Deletions cut 2 bases from V and 6 bases from J, with 11 bases between. The germline V gene has CDR1 SNHLY and CDR2 FYNNEI. The CDR3 has 14 residues.

The rearrangement links TRBV7-3 to TRBJ2-2; perhaps TRBD2 as D (6 bases). This CDR3 has 14 amino acids. Looked up from germline, CDR1 is SGHTA and CDR2 is FQGTGA. V was shortened by 8 bases and J by 4 bases, with 14 bases between the two germline ends. The CDR3 bases are TGTGCCAGCGCCAGACTAGGAGGCACCGGGGAGCTGTTTTTT. Translation gives CASARLGGTGELFF.

The chain employs TRBV27 and TRBJ2-2; 10 bases agree with TRBD2. The CDR3 runs to 18 residues. Germline V gene data show CDR1 as MNHEY and CDR2 as SMNVEV (reference sequence). The V and J ends lost 3 bases and 5 bases, in that order; junction bases with no gene match: 12. The CDR3 is CASSFSLVAGGRTGELFF. CDR3 nucleotides: TGTGCCAGCAGTTTTAGTCTTGTAGCGGGAGGTCGAACCGGGGAGCTGTTTTTT.

The rearrangement joins TRBV9 to TRBJ2-7; a possible D gene is TRBD2 (6 bases). V was clipped by 4 bases and J by 4 bases, with 21 bases between them. The CDR3 has 16 residues. Germline CDR1 SGDLS, CDR2 YYNGEE. CDR3 sequence: CASSTGTGLNSYEQYF. CDR3 sequence (DNA): TGTGCCAGCAGCACCGGGACGGGACTTAACTCTTACGAGCAGTACTTC. Together with reference TRBV9 and TRBJ2-7, the CDR3 gives the full variable domain: DSGVTQTPKHLITATGQRVTLRCSPRSGDLSVYWYQQSLDQGLQFLIQYYNGEERAKGNILERFSAQQFPDLHSELNLSSLELGDSALYFCASSTGTGLNSYEQYFGPGTRLTVT.

The chain uses TRBV7-6 and TRBJ2-7; D may be TRBD2 (7 bases). Germline CDR1 is SGHVS and CDR2 is FNYEAQ. V shed 4 bases and J shed 2 bases, with 15 bases lying between them. The CDR3 is 15 amino acids. For the CDR3, the DNA is TGTGCCAGCAGCTGGGGGGGCAGGGGCACCTACGAGCAGTACTTC. Translating it yields CASSWGGRGTYEQYF. The full variable domain, rest sourced from reference TRBV7-6 and TRBJ2-7, is GAGVSQSPRYKVTKRGQDVALRCDPISGHVSLYWYRQALGQGPEFLTYFNYEAQQDKSGLPNDRFSAERPEGSISTLTIQRTEQRDSAMYRCASSWGGRGTYEQYFGPGTRLTVT.

Note on this clone: The same CDR3 arises from other DNA sequences in this sample as well. The rearrangement links TRBV5-1 to TRBJ1-1; 7 bases line up with TRBD1. The V segment lost 0 bases and the J segment 1 base; nucleotides outside the gene matches: 0. This CDR3 spans 14 amino acids. The germline V gene has CDR1 SGHRS and CDR2 YFSETQ. CDR3 sequence (DNA): TGCGCCAGCAGCTTGGCAGGGGGGAACACTGAAGCTTTCTTT. Residues: CASSLAGGNTEAFF.

The rearrangement links TRBV18 to TRBJ1-1; 8 bases match TRBD1. The CDR3 covers 14 residues. CDR1 is KGHSH and CDR2 is LQKENI in the germline V gene. V lost 6 bases to trimming and J lost 5 bases; unmatched junction nucleotides: 8. CDR3 DNA: TGTGCCAGCTCCCCCTCAGGGGGCAATACTGAAGCTTTCTTT. This translates into CASSPSGGNTEAFF.

V usage is TRBV6-5 and J usage is TRBJ2-3, with TRBD2 as a possible D gene (5 bases). The V gene lost 7 bases and the J gene lost 1 base, with 15 bases spanning the gap. The germline CDR1 and CDR2 sequences are MNHEY and SVGAGI. This CDR3 contains 15 residues. The CDR3 is CASTQGGSGTDTQYF. The CDR3 nucleotides are TGTGCCAGCACCCAAGGAGGAAGCGGCACAGATACGCAGTATTTT.

This sequence joins TRBV10-3 and TRBJ1-1, with 8 nucleotides matching TRBD1. CDR3 size: 15 residues. Germline V gene sequence: CDR1 ENHRY, CDR2 SYGVKD. Trimming removed 6 bases from V and 3 bases from J; junction bases left unmatched: 9. CDR3 protein: CAISEDREEDTEAFF. In DNA form, the CDR3 reads TGTGCCATCAGCGAGGACAGGGAGGAGGACACTGAAGCTTTCTTT.

The chain employs TRBV28 and TRBJ1-2, with a weak D call TRBD1 (6 bases). CDR3 length: 13 amino acids. Germline V gene lookup returns CDR1 MDHEN and CDR2 SYDVKM. Trimming took 8 bases from V and 5 from J, leaving 15 bases between them. The CDR3 here is CASFQQGLYGYTF. The CDR3 DNA sequence: TGTGCCAGCTTCCAACAGGGTCTATATGGCTACACCTTC.

The V and J genes are TRBV6-5 and TRBJ1-4; TRBD1 matches at 7 bases. Per the germline V gene, CDR1 is MNHEY and CDR2 is SVGAGI. CDR3 length: 15 amino acids. V shed 2 bases and J 5 bases; nucleotides not matched to a gene: 5. The DNA for the CDR3 is TGTGCCAGCAGTTACGGGCAGGGGGGCAATGAAAAACTGTTTTTT. Encoded protein: CASSYGQGGNEKLFF.

V usage is TRBV18 and J usage is TRBJ2-1; 9 nucleotides match TRBD2. The CDR3 spans 16 residues. The germline V gene has CDR1 KGHSH and CDR2 LQKENI. Trimming at V came to 6 bases and at J to 4 bases, leaving 10 bases not matched to a gene. CDR3 amino acids: CASSDSGSSYYNEQFF. The CDR3 DNA is TGTGCCAGCTCCGATAGCGGGAGCTCTTATTACAATGAGCAGTTCTTC. The full variable domain, with the rest looked up from reference TRBV18 and TRBJ2-1, is NAGVMQNPRHLVRRRGQEARLRCSPMKGHSHVYWYRQLPEEGLKFMVYLQKENIIDESGMPKERFSAEFPKEGPSILRIQQVVRGDSAAYFCASSDSGSSYYNEQFFGPGTRLTVL.

The CDR3 bases are TGTGCCAGCAGTTCCGACAGCCCTAATCAGCCCCAGCATTTT. Translated: CASSSDSPNQPQHF. This chain uses TRBV6-5 with TRBJ1-5; D may be TRBD1 (5 bases). This CDR3 region has 14 residues. Between the trimmed V and J ends, which lost 4 bases and 4 bases, there was a span of 11 bases. CDR1 and CDR2 (germline): MNHEY, SVGAGI.

This sequence joins TRBV5-4 and TRBJ2-7; TRBD2 might be the D (6 bases). Germline lookup yields CDR1 SGHNT and CDR2 YYREEE (reference sequence). There are 13 residues in the CDR3. V was trimmed by 3 bases and J by 6 bases, leaving 13 bases between them. The CDR3 nucleotides are TGTGCCAGCAGCTCCCCGACTAGAGTCGAGCAGTACTTC. It encodes CASSSPTRVEQYF.

The chain employs TRBV7-3 and TRBJ2-2; D gene unclear. Trimming cost V 1 base and J 6 bases, with 9 bases left between them. The CDR3 loop spans 14 amino acids. Germline V gene lookup returns CDR1 SGHTA and CDR2 FQGTGA. CDR3 sequence: CASSLIVNSGELFF. In DNA, the CDR3 is TGTGCCAGCAGCTTAATAGTAAACTCCGGGGAGCTGTTTTTT.

This clone was recorded once. The chain recombines TRBV4-2 with TRBJ2-3; 8 positions match TRBD2. V lost 0 bases and J lost 3; bases outside the gene matches: 8. The CDR3 totals 17 residues. Germline CDR1 and CDR2: LGHNA and YNFKEQ. The CDR3 reads CASSQDGSGSRTDTQYF. CDR3 sequence (DNA): TGTGCCAGCAGCCAAGATGGAAGCGGGAGTCGGACAGATACGCAGTATTTT.

J is TRBJ1-1 and V is TRBV5-4, with D uncertain. The CDR3 spans 14 residues. V was clipped by 3 bases and J by 4 bases, with 13 bases between them. The germline V gene has CDR1 SGHNT and CDR2 YYREEE (reference sequence). This CDR3 is CASSYGTGGTEAFF. The CDR3 nucleotides read TGTGCCAGCAGCTATGGCACGGGTGGCACTGAAGCTTTCTTT.

V and J are TRBV7-2 and TRBJ2-1; 7 bases match TRBD2. The germline CDR1 and CDR2 sequences are SGHTA and FQGNSA. Germline trimming cut 5 bases from V and 2 bases from J; bases unmatched to any gene: 9. The CDR3 has 16 amino acids. The CDR3 reads CASSRRTSEAYNEQFF. DNA for the CDR3: TGTGCCAGCAGCCGCCGCACTAGCGAAGCCTACAATGAGCAGTTCTTC.

The rearrangement uses TRBV2 and TRBJ2-2, with D possibly matching TRBD1 (6 bases). The CDR3 is made up of 12 amino acids. CDR1 SNHLY and CDR2 FYNNEI come from the germline V gene. V was trimmed by 6 bases and J by 6 bases, leaving 8 bases between them. This CDR3 reads CASRTGSGELFF. In DNA, the CDR3 is TGTGCCAGCAGAACAGGGTCCGGGGAGCTGTTTTTT.

The V gene is TRBV30, the J gene TRBJ2-7; tentatively, D is TRBD1 (6 bases). Germline CDR1 reads GTSNPN; CDR2 reads SVGIG (reference sequence). CDR3 length equals 13 residues. Trimming took 6 bases from V and 2 from J, leaving 14 bases between them. CDR3 bases: TGTGCCTGCGGTGAGGGGGTCACCTACGAGCAGTACTTC. Amino acids: CACGEGVTYEQYF.

V gene TRBV21-1 combines with J gene TRBJ2-6; the table's D call, TRBD1, was not checked against the DNA. TRBV21-1 is deemed a pseudogene. The CDR3 contains 15 residues. CDR3 amino acids: CASKDRSSGANVLTF. The CDR3, as DNA: TGTGCCAGCAAAGACAGGAGCTCTGGGGCCAACGTCCTGACTTTC.

The rearrangement uses TRBV4-1 and TRBJ1-1, with D tentatively TRBD1 (5 bases). The V gene lost 1 base and the J gene lost 4 bases, with 13 bases spanning the gap. Germline loops: CDR1 MGHRA, CDR2 YSYEKL. The CDR3 is 15 residues long. In DNA form, the CDR3 reads TGCGCCAGCAGCCAAGTAGCCTCCGGGGGCACTGAAGCTTTCTTT. Translation gives CASSQVASGGTEAFF.

The V gene is TRBV5-1, the J gene TRBJ2-3, with D tentatively TRBD2 (5 bases). The CDR3 spans 16 residues. CDR1 and CDR2 (germline): SGHRS, YFSETQ. Trimming cost V 3 bases and J 0 bases, with 14 bases left between them. CDR3 DNA: TGCGCCAGCAGCTCGATCGGCGGGTCTAGCACAGATACGCAGTATTTT. Translation gives CASSSIGGSSTDTQYF.